This entry features one T cell receptor beta chain sequence. Its antigen remains unknown. CDR3 length equals 16 residues. With 2 bases clipped from V and 7 bases from J, the junction kept 8 bases outside the gene matches. The germline gives CDR1 MNHNS, CDR2 SASEGT. The method was immunoSEQ multiplex PCR; TCRdb's version includes in-frame clones alone and lacks a portion of them. The data show over 150,000 clones, about 86% seen once. The entry originates in a study of cytomegalovirus exposure and HLA in healthy donors. Across the study: According to later analysis, the same platform produced the 90 to 150 validation and several hundred first-cohort repertoires.

Study-wide points: Reports credit the classifier with highly specific, highly sensitive diagnosis of cytomegalovirus status. TCR sequences were mostly rare, though some public TCRs occurred in many donors. Overall, 164 TCR beta chains were annotated as cytomegalovirus-associated.

This chain joins TRBV6-1 and TRBJ1-4; 9 positions match TRBD1. The sequencing sample was made of PBMCs. This clonotype was sampled from a man aged 18-30 years in good health and CMV-seropositive. In DNA, the CDR3 is TGTGCCAGCAGTGAATCATACGGGACAGGGATTGAAAAACTGTTTTTT. This translates into CASSESYGTGIEKLFF.